The clone carrying this TCR beta chain was detected only a few times. Its antigen remains unknown. V shed 6 bases and J shed 5 bases, with 10 bases lying between them. The CDR3 contains 12 residues. Germline lookup yields CDR1 WSHSY and CDR2 SAAADI. This specimen comes from a study of cytomegalovirus exposure and HLA in healthy donors. Whole-study results and caveats: As a later analysis revealed, most CMV-associated TCR beta chains appeared HLA-restricted.

PCR primers comprised 60 Vbeta and 13 Jbeta primers. Profiling relied on immunoSEQ multiplex PCR, and the TCRdb table lists in-frame clones only, not all of them. The repertoire holds about 200,000 clones, about 76% seen once, with approximately 0.39% in the top ten. The specimen was PBMCs. The receptor was derived from a male donor in good health and CMV-seropositive. The chain employs TRBV10-2 and TRBJ1-1, with D perhaps TRBD1 (5 bases). CDR3 sequence (DNA): TGCGCCAGCAGCGAGGGGAGTACTGAAGCTTTCTTT. Amino acids: CASSEGSTEAFF.